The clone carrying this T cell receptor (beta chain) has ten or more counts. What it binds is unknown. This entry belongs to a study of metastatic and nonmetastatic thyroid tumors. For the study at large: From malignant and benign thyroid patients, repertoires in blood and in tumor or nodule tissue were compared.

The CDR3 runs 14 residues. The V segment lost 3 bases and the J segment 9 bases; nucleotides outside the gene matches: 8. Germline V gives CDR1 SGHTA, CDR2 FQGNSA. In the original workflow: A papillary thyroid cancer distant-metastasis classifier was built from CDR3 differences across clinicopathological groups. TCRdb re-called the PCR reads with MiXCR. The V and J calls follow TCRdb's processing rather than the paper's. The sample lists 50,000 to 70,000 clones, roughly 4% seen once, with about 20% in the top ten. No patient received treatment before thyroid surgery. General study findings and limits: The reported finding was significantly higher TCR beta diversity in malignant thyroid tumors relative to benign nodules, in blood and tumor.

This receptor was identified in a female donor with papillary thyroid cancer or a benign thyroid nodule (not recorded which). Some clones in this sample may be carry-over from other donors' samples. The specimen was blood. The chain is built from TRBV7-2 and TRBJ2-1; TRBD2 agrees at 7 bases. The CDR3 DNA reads TGTGCCAGCAGCTTCGAGGGAGGGTTCGGTGAGCAGTTCTTC. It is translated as CASSFEGGFGEQFF. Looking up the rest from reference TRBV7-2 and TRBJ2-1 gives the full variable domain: GAGVSQSPSNKVTEKGKDVELRCDPISGHTALYWYRQSLGQGLEFLIYFQGNSAPDKSGLPSDRFSAERTGGSVSTLTIQRTQQEDSAVYLCASSFEGGFGEQFFGPGTRLTVL.